The T cell receptor beta chain described here comes from a study of T cell responses to AZD1222 COVID-19 vaccine (dated by TCRdb to about 2021). Context from the whole study: AZD1222 recipients whose second dose came at about 4 weeks and those whose second dose came at about 12 weeks were combined into one group, since spike-specific TCR depth and breadth did not differ between the two schedules. TCR sequencing was performed for 230 to 250 trial participants, of whom some 200 were given two doses of AZD1222 and around 25 were given two doses of MenACWY control vaccine. Trial participants were enrolled by age into subgroups of 18-55, 56-69 and 70-plus years, and around 150, 28 and 57 TCR-sequenced participants, respectively, were included in these subgroups. Overall study outcomes, separate from this receptor: After two AZD1222 doses, both the breadth and the depth of spike-specific TCRs were significantly higher than at day 0 and than in MenACWY recipients. The vaccine-associated CD4 TCRs covered the entire spike protein, and the dominant responses fell in regions 160-218 and 743-854. Epitopes outside the regions mutated in the B.1.351 and B.1.1.7 variants were reportedly recognized by nearly half of the unique spike-specific TCRs. Participants were mostly white British, with more females than males. The authors suggested clonal diversity may have been underestimated. The 56-69-year group was small, and its depth increase did not reach significance, likely because of low power. Conclusions about previously exposed vaccinees are limited because only five to seven AZD1222 recipients were SARS-CoV-2 seropositive at baseline. No day 14 peak-response samples were available, so repertoires were characterized only after the peak T cell response.

CDR1 SGHTS and CDR2 YDEGEE were looked up in the germline V gene. V lost 5 bases and J lost 5 bases, and the count of bases not matched to a germline gene is 7. The CDR3 goes from the cysteine to the phenylalanine over 15 residues. Only CDR3 DNA is held: 45 bases, read in frame from base 1. The CDR3 regions of human TCRbeta chains were analyzed by immunosequencing. On the authors' methods: Repertoire TCRs were checked for matches against a reference library of SARS-CoV-2-specific TCRs that had been generated using the MIRA antigen-specificity platform. Breadth was defined as the fraction of unique TCRs that were SARS-CoV-2-associated. Depth was defined as the fraction of total T cells that were SARS-CoV-2-associated. Using the MIRA data, every spike-specific TCR was mapped to the spike region that the TCR reacted to and assigned to either a CD4 or a CD8 class. Log10-transformed breadth and depth values were compared by one-way ANOVA with Sidak's multiple comparisons tests. TCRdb retrieved this table from immuneACCESS and kept in-frame rearrangements only. Not all clones are present; in checked studies, unresolved V genes account for under half, and no reason is known for the remainder. D and trimming come from the DNA, and the V and J calls and clone size come from that table. This sample is represented by under 60,000 clones; around 80% of them were singletons. The ten biggest clones cover about a tenth of the sample.

Details on this clone: Which antigen it targets is not known. No per-base quality is available; no much larger clone lies one base away.

Taken with the paper, the label for time point translates to: baseline before first vaccination. The vaccinee samples were drawn from two UK trials, COV001 and COV002, one of which was a single-blind randomized controlled phase 2/3 trial testing AZD1222 (ChAdOx1 nCoV-19) in healthy adults. For TCRbeta chain sequencing, PBMC samples from trial participants were taken at day 0 and at day 28 after the second dose. This sequence was found in an adult in good health. The sequencing used peripheral blood, collected on day 0 of AZD1222 vaccination. This chain joins TRBV5-8 to TRBJ1-5, and 10 junction bases match TRBD1. For the CDR3, the sequence is CASSKRQGADQPQHF. The DNA reads as follows: TGTGCCAGCAGTAAAAGACAGGGGGCAGATCAGCCCCAGCATTTT.